These 13 T cell receptor beta chains originate from one sample sequenced in a study of T cell responses to AZD1222 COVID-19 vaccine. Repertoires were generated with immunoSEQ multiplex PCR, while TCRdb's copy carries only in-frame clones and drops some. The sample consists of some 180,000 clones, almost 95% of them appearing once. The sample here was peripheral blood, taken on day 0 of AZD1222 vaccination. Receptor source: an adult in good health.

The chain joins TRBV7-8 to TRBJ1-2, with 7 positions matching TRBD1. Germline CDR1 is SGHVS and CDR2 is FQNEAQ. CDR3 length: 17 amino acids. V shed 5 bases and J 0 bases; nucleotides not matched to a gene: 12. As DNA, the CDR3 is TGTGCCAGCAGCCTCTACCTGCCGGGACAGACTAACTATGGCTACACCTTC. This translates into CASSLYLPGQTNYGYTF.

CDR3 sequence: CASSLQTDYGYTF. The CDR3 DNA reads TGTGCCAGCAGCTTACAGACAGACTATGGCTACACCTTC. The J gene is TRBJ1-2, the V gene TRBV7-9; D may be TRBD1 (5 bases). Germline V lookup: CDR1 SEHNR, CDR2 FQNEAQ (reference sequence). This CDR3 region has 13 residues. With 2 bases removed from V and 3 bases from J, the gap between germline ends came to 7 bases.

In DNA, the CDR3 is TGCGCCAGCAGTGAGGGGCAGGGCAGCGAAAAACTGTTTTTT. This translates into CASSEGQGSEKLFF. This chain links TRBV10-1 with TRBJ1-4, with D maybe TRBD1 (5 bases). The CDR3 has 14 amino acids. V lost 2 bases, J lost 8 bases, and 12 bases lay in between. Germline V CDR1 and CDR2: WNHNN, SYGVQD (reference sequence).

The chain is built from TRBV19 and TRBJ1-3; unclear D gene. CDR3 length: 14 residues. The V gene lost 4 bases and the J gene lost 4 bases, with 11 bases spanning the gap. Germline V lookup: CDR1 LNHDA, CDR2 SQIVND (reference sequence). CDR3 protein: CASSTTGRGNTIYF. CDR3 bases: TGTGCCAGTAGTACCACTGGGAGGGGAAACACCATATATTTT.

CDR3 in DNA: TGCGCCAGCAACACTGGACAAGCAGATACGCAGTATTTT. This sequence encodes CASNTGQADTQYF. The rearrangement joins TRBV10-1 to TRBJ2-3; possibly TRBD1 for D (5 bases). The CDR3 loop spans 13 amino acids. CDR1 and CDR2 (germline): WNHNN, SYGVQD (reference sequence). Trimming pared 7 bases from V and 4 bases from J, leaving 12 bases between.

The chain joins TRBV16 to TRBJ1-2; D gene uncertain. The CDR3 contains 12 residues. V lost 0 bases and J lost 14, with 13 bases in between. Germline CDR1 reads KGHSY; CDR2 reads FQNENV. This chain's CDR3 is CASSQSRGLGTF. The CDR3 coding sequence is TGTGCCAGCAGCCAATCGCGAGGGCTTGGGACCTTC.

The chain carries TRBV11-2 and TRBJ1-5, with D perhaps matching TRBD1 (5 bases). The V gene lost 1 base and the J gene lost 3 bases, with 7 bases spanning the gap. CDR1 SGHAT and CDR2 FQNNGV come from the germline V gene. The CDR3 extends over 14 amino acids. CDR3 region: CASSLGQFNQPQHF. CDR3 coding DNA: TGTGCCAGCAGCTTAGGACAGTTCAATCAGCCCCAGCATTTT.

V usage is TRBV14 and J usage is TRBJ2-3; D unclear. The CDR3 totals 17 residues. Germline CDR1 is SGHDN and CDR2 is FVKESK. Deletions cut 1 base from V and 0 bases from J, with 14 bases between. CDR3: CASSQVSRSPSTDTQYF. CDR3 sequence (DNA): TGTGCCAGCAGCCAAGTATCCCGGAGCCCTAGCACAGATACGCAGTATTTT.

This chain links TRBV18 with TRBJ2-3, with D uncertain. Germline lookup yields CDR1 KGHSH and CDR2 LQKENI. The CDR3 is 15 amino acids. The ends were cut back, 5 bases at V and 0 bases at J, with 12 bases in the middle. CDR3 protein: CASSKGSLSTDTQYF. CDR3 bases: TGTGCCAGCTCAAAGGGATCCCTTAGCACAGATACGCAGTATTTT.

The chain links TRBV5-1 to TRBJ2-1; D remains unclear. Germline CDR1 SGHRS, CDR2 YFSETQ. The CDR3 contains 14 residues. Trimming left V 0 bases short and J 4 bases short, with 8 bases between. The chain's CDR3 is CASSLEWGYNEQFF. CDR3 in DNA: TGCGCCAGCAGCTTGGAATGGGGATACAATGAGCAGTTCTTC.

This clone appeared a few times. The V gene is TRBV5-4, the J gene TRBJ1-3, with D possibly being TRBD1 (6 bases). Trimming removed 7 bases at V and 0 bases at J, with 14 bases between. CDR3 size: 15 residues. CDR1 is SGHNT and CDR2 is YYREEE in the germline V gene (reference sequence). The CDR3: CASGPGQTSGNTIYF. The CDR3 DNA is TGTGCCAGCGGACCGGGACAAACCTCTGGAAACACCATATATTTT.

The V and J genes are TRBV16 and TRBJ2-3; D call uncertain. Trimming removed 2 bases from V and 1 base from J, with 19 bases in between. The CDR3 spans 18 residues. Germline V lookup: CDR1 KGHSY, CDR2 FQNENV. DNA of the CDR3: TGTGCCAGCAGCCAAACCAAAATAGCCGGGCACGGCACAGATACGCAGTATTTT. This translates into CASSQTKIAGHGTDTQYF.

To note about this clone: This specimen includes other DNA sequences encoding the same CDR3. This rearrangement joins TRBV7-9 to TRBJ1-1, with no clear D. V dropped 0 bases and J dropped 0 bases, with 5 bases sitting between them. This CDR3 is built from 14 residues. Germline CDR1 SEHNR, CDR2 FQNEAQ (reference sequence). The CDR3 protein is CASSLAGVNTEAFF. In nucleotides, the CDR3 is TGTGCCAGCAGCTTAGCGGGAGTGAACACTGAAGCTTTCTTT.